One and the same sample provided the 20 T cell receptor beta chains below, sequenced in a study of T cell responses to AZD1222 COVID-19 vaccine (dated by TCRdb to the early 2020s). The label giving this sample's time point can be read as: baseline before first vaccination. Libraries were made using the immunoSEQ multiplex PCR assay. TCRdb obtained this table from immuneACCESS and retained in-frame rearrangements with V and J assigned. These tables miss some clones; where compared with another copy, unresolved V genes account for less than half of the shortfall, and the remainder is unexplained. Recorded for this sample are tens of thousands of clones; around 83% of them occurred a single time. Around 7.5% of the sample is taken by the ten largest. The source material was peripheral blood, sampled on day 0 of AZD1222 vaccination. Source of these receptors: an adult in good health.

The genes are TRBV4-3 and TRBJ2-2; D gene ambiguous. The CDR3 has 16 amino acids. Per germline, CDR1 LGHNA and CDR2 YSLEER. Trimming took 1 base from V and 6 from J, leaving 15 bases between them. The CDR3 loop is CASSQASRPGAGELFF. The CDR3 region has the DNA TGCGCCAGCAGCCAAGCCTCGAGACCCGGCGCCGGGGAGCTGTTTTTT.

J is TRBJ1-6 and V is TRBV5-6; the D gene is possibly TRBD1 (5 bases). The CDR3 contains 17 residues. Germline V CDR1 and CDR2: SGHDT, YYEEEE. Between the trimmed V and J ends, which lost 0 bases and 3 bases, there was a span of 13 bases. The CDR3, as DNA: TGTGCCAGCAGCTTGGCCGGGACGGCTGGCTATAATTCACCCCTCCACTTT. Translation gives CASSLAGTAGYNSPLHF.

The chain carries TRBV20-1 and TRBJ2-3; 8 nucleotides line up with TRBD2. The length of the CDR3 is 14 residues. Germline V lookup: CDR1 DFQATT, CDR2 SNEGSKA (reference sequence). V was pared by 3 bases and J by 1 base, with 3 bases of the junction left unmatched. CDR3 protein: CSASHGRGTDTQYF. The DNA for the CDR3 is TGCAGTGCTAGTCACGGGAGGGGCACAGATACGCAGTATTTT.

The chain carries TRBV10-3 and TRBJ1-6; TRBD1 aligns across 7 bases. The trim removed 10 bases at V and 7 bases at J, leaving 7 bases unmatched. Per the germline V gene, CDR1 is ENHRY and CDR2 is SYGVKD. This CDR3 is built from 13 residues. In DNA form, the CDR3 reads TGTGCCAGGAGTACAGGGGACAATTCACCCCTCCACTTT. Amino acid sequence: CARSTGDNSPLHF.

This rearrangement joins TRBV7-8 to TRBJ1-2; D is unresolved. The V end was cut by 1 base, the J end by 0 bases, with 3 bases between. The germline V gene encodes CDR1 SGHVS and CDR2 FQNEAQ. The CDR3 spans 13 residues. The CDR3 is CASSLVANYGYTF. CDR3 sequence (DNA): TGTGCCAGCAGCTTAGTAGCTAACTATGGCTACACCTTC.

V gene TRBV5-6 combines with J gene TRBJ2-7, with D unclear. V lost 2 bases, J lost 4 bases, and 10 bases lay in between. Germline V gives CDR1 SGHDT, CDR2 YYEEEE. This CDR3 has 13 residues. The DNA for the CDR3 is TGTGCCAGCAGCTTAGGGCAGCTGTACGAGCAGTACTTC. It codes for CASSLGQLYEQYF.

V and J are TRBV20-1 and TRBJ2-3; D gene uncertain. Germline V gives CDR1 DFQATT, CDR2 SNEGSKA (reference sequence). This CDR3 comprises 15 residues. Trimming shortened V by 3 bases and J by 0 bases, and 13 bases separated the two germline ends. The CDR3 here is CSASAAHTSTDTQYF. The CDR3 DNA sequence: TGCAGTGCTAGTGCCGCACACACTAGCACAGATACGCAGTATTTT.

The J gene is TRBJ2-2, the V gene TRBV5-1, with D perhaps given as TRBD1 or TRBD2 (5 bases each). Trimming pared 2 bases from V and 4 bases from J, leaving 15 bases between. This CDR3 comprises 16 residues. Germline V gene data show CDR1 as SGHRS and CDR2 as YFSETQ. The CDR3 nucleotides read TGCGCCAGCAGCTTCGACCCACAGGACTCCACCGGGGAGCTGTTTTTT. Amino acids: CASSFDPQDSTGELFF.

The chain couples TRBV24-1 to TRBJ1-4; possible D gene TRBD1, 6 bases. CDR1 KGHDR and CDR2 SFDVKD come from the germline V gene. With 4 bases removed from V and 10 bases from J, the gap between germline ends came to 12 bases. This CDR3 comprises 13 residues. The DNA for the CDR3 is TGTGCCACCAGTGAACCAGGGACAAGAAAACTGTTTTTT. Translation: CATSEPGTRKLFF.

This chain connects TRBV10-3 to TRBJ1-3, with D unresolved. V was trimmed by 4 bases and J by 2 bases, leaving 12 bases between them. Per germline, CDR1 ENHRY and CDR2 SYGVKD. The CDR3 is 15 amino acids. The CDR3 here is CAISGASPPGNTIYF. The CDR3 DNA follows: TGTGCCATCAGTGGAGCCTCACCCCCTGGAAACACCATATATTTT.

The chain has TRBV5-1 and TRBJ2-2; 7 bases align to TRBD2. This CDR3 contains 16 residues. The germline V gene encodes CDR1 SGHRS and CDR2 YFSETQ. V trimming: 7 bases; J trimming: 5 bases; junction bases outside the gene matches: 14. CDR3 nucleotides: TGCGCCAGCGTCGAGGATGGCGGGGGTGGTACCGGGGAGCTGTTTTTT. This gives the protein CASVEDGGGGTGELFF.

J is TRBJ2-7 and V is TRBV4-1; possible D gene TRBD1, 5 bases. The CDR3 totals 13 residues. Germline lookup yields CDR1 MGHRA and CDR2 YSYEKL. The V end lost 2 bases, the J end lost 3 bases, and 8 bases lay between the germline ends. The CDR3 DNA follows: TGCGCCAGCAGCCAATGGCAGGGCTACGAGCAGTACTTC. This codes for CASSQWQGYEQYF.

The chain recombines TRBV4-3 with TRBJ2-7; unclear D gene. This CDR3 is 11 amino acids long. CDR1 is LGHNA, CDR2 YSLEER, per germline. V was shortened by 6 bases and J by 3 bases, with 6 bases between the two germline ends. This CDR3 is CASRGFYEQYF. The CDR3 DNA reads as TGCGCCAGCAGGGGGTTCTACGAGCAGTACTTC.

Written as DNA, the CDR3 is TGTGCCAGCAGCCCAGACAGGTACACCGGGGAGCTGTTTTTT. This sequence encodes CASSPDRYTGELFF. V gene TRBV11-3 combines with J gene TRBJ2-2; possibly TRBD1 for D (6 bases). Germline V lookup: CDR1 SGHNT, CDR2 YENEEA. The V gene lost 5 bases and the J gene lost 3 bases, with 10 bases spanning the gap. The CDR3 is 14 residues long.

This clone qualifies as medium-sized (0.01 to 0.1%). The genes are TRBV19 and TRBJ2-7; TRBD1 agrees at 9 bases. Trimming removed 5 bases from V and 0 bases from J; junction bases left unmatched: 8. Germline V lookup: CDR1 LNHDA, CDR2 SQIVND (reference sequence). The CDR3 runs 16 residues. The CDR3 bases are TGTGCCAGTAGTGAAGCCCTGGGACAGGGCTCCTACGAGCAGTACTTC. It encodes CASSEALGQGSYEQYF.

The chain links TRBV4-1 to TRBJ1-2; TRBD1 matches at 7 bases. The CDR3 is 14 amino acids. The V gene end was trimmed by 6 bases and the J gene end by 0 bases; junction bases not matched to a gene: 4. Germline V CDR1 and CDR2: MGHRA, YSYEKL. The CDR3 is CASRPGQTNYGYTF. The CDR3 DNA sequence: TGCGCCAGCAGACCGGGACAGACTAACTATGGCTACACCTTC.

This chain connects TRBV7-2 to TRBJ2-1, with TRBD1 as a possible D gene (5 bases). Germline V gene lookup returns CDR1 SGHTA and CDR2 FQGNSA. CDR3 size: 15 residues. V lost 5 bases and J lost 6, with 17 bases in between. CDR3: CASSTRRGDGNEQFF. The DNA of the CDR3 is TGTGCCAGCAGCACCCGAAGGGGCGACGGCAATGAGCAGTTCTTC.

The chain combines TRBV4-1 with TRBJ2-7; weak D call: TRBD1 (6 bases). In germline, CDR1 is MGHRA, CDR2 YSYEKL. V lost 0 bases, J lost 2 bases, and 8 bases lay in between. This CDR3 region has 14 residues. The CDR3 is CASSQEYRAYEQYF. CDR3 nucleotides: TGCGCCAGCAGCCAAGAATACAGGGCCTACGAGCAGTACTTC.

This clone is a singleton in its sample. The chain combines TRBV27 with TRBJ1-2, with TRBD1 matching 10 bases. CDR3 length equals 14 residues. Trimming took 5 bases from V and 7 from J; bases not matched to a gene: 7. CDR1 is MNHEY and CDR2 is SMNVEV in the germline V gene (reference sequence). The CDR3 coding sequence is TGTGCCAGCAGTCCAAGGCGGACAGGGGGTGGCTACACCTTC. Translated: CASSPRRTGGGYTF.

The gene calls are TRBV5-4 and TRBJ2-7; TRBD2 agrees at 7 bases. Germline values: CDR1 SGHNT, CDR2 YYREEE (reference sequence). The V segment lost 3 bases and the J segment 6 bases; nucleotides outside the gene matches: 3. The CDR3 sequence is 12 residues long. CDR3 DNA: TGTGCCAGCAGCTCAGAGCGGGGCGAGCAGTACTTC. Encoded protein: CASSSERGEQYF.